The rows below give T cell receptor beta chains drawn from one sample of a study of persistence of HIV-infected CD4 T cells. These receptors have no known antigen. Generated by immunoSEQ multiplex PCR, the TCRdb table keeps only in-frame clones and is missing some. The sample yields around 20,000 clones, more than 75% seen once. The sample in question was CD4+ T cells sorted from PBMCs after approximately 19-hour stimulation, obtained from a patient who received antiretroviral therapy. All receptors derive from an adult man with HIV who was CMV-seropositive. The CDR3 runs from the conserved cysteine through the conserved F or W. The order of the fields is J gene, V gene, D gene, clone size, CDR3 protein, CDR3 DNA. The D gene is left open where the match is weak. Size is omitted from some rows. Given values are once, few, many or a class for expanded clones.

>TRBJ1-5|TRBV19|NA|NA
CASRIAGIGQPQHF
TGTGCCAGTCGGATCGCAGGGATCGGTCAGCCCCAGCATTTT
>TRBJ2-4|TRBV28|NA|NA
CASSSGGKNIQYF
TGTGCCAGCAGTTCAGGCGGCAAAAACATTCAGTACTTC
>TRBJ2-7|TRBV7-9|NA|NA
CASSLVGGDYEQYF
TGTGCCAGCAGCTTAGTTGGCGGAGACTACGAGCAGTACTTC
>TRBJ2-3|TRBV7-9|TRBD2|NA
CASSLGASGDRTDTQYF
TGTGCCAGCAGCTTAGGGGCTAGCGGCGACCGCACAGATACGCAGTATTTT
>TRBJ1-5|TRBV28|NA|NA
CASSFERLVGFNQPQHF
TGTGCCAGCAGTTTTGAAAGGTTGGTGGGATTTAATCAGCCCCAGCATTTT
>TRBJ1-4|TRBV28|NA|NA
CASSPSYPTNEKLFF
TGTGCCAGCAGCCCGAGCTACCCAACTAATGAAAAACTGTTTTTT
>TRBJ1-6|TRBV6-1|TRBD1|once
CASSEAPPQGAVSPLHF
TGTGCCAGCAGTGAAGCCCCCCCCCAGGGGGCAGTTTCACCCCTCCACTTT
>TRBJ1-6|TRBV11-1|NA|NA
CASSPGKARPLHF
TGTGCCAGCAGCCCGGGGAAGGCCAGACCCCTCCACTTT
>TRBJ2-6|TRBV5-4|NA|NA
CASSLARGSGANVLTF
TGTGCCAGCAGCTTGGCCAGAGGGTCTGGGGCCAACGTCCTGACTTTC
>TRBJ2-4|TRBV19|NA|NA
CASSRGAKNIQYF
TGTGCCAGTAGTAGGGGGGCCAAAAACATTCAGTACTTC
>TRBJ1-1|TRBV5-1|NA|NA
CASSSGGGQDTEAFF
TGCGCCAGCAGCTCCGGTGGGGGTCAGGACACTGAAGCTTTCTTT
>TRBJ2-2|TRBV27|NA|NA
CASSLLGHGSNTGELFF
TGTGCCAGCAGTTTATTGGGACACGGGTCGAACACCGGGGAGCTGTTTTTT
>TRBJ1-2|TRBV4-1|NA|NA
CASSQGGRVGGYTF
TGCGCCAGCAGCCAAGGGGGGAGGGTCGGTGGCTACACCTTC
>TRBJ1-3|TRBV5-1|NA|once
CASSLEVTGNTIYF
TGCGCCAGCAGCTTGGAAGTAACTGGAAACACCATATATTTT
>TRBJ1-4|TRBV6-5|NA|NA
CASRHVHGGNEKLFF
TGTGCCAGCAGGCACGTACATGGGGGGAATGAAAAACTGTTTTTT
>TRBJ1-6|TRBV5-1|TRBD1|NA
CASSLGQGNSPLHF
TGCGCCAGCAGCTTGGGACAGGGAAATTCACCCCTCCACTTT
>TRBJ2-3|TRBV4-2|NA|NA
CASSQDGHGTDTQYF
TGTGCCAGCAGCCAAGATGGTCATGGGACAGATACGCAGTATTTT
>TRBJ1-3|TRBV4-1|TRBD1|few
CASSQGLGTVNTIYF
TGCGCCAGCAGCCAAGGCCTAGGGACAGTAAACACCATATATTTT
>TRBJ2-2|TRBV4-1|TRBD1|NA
CASSQDYRGSSGELFF
TGCGCCAGCAGCCAAGATTACAGGGGGTCGTCCGGGGAGCTGTTTTTT
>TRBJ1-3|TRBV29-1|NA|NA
CSVPPGGVRSGNTIYF
TGCAGCGTGCCCCCGGGGGGAGTCCGCTCTGGAAACACCATATATTTT
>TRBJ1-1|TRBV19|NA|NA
CASSTGRGGTEAFF
TGTGCCAGTAGTACGGGCCGGGGGGGAACTGAAGCTTTCTTT
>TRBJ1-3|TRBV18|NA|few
CASSPRTAGNTIYF
TGTGCCAGCTCACCCCGGACGGCTGGAAACACCATATATTTT
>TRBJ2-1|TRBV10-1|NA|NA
CASSGRRTPSYNEQFF
TGCGCCAGCAGTGGCCGACGGACCCCCTCCTACAATGAGCAGTTCTTC
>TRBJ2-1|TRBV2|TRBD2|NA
CASSVQASGNEQFF
TGTGCCAGCAGTGTTCAGGCTAGCGGGAATGAGCAGTTCTTC
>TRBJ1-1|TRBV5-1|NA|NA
CASSLEGGRPLNTEAFF
TGCGCCAGCAGCTTGGAGGGGGGCCGCCCGCTCAACACTGAAGCTTTCTTT